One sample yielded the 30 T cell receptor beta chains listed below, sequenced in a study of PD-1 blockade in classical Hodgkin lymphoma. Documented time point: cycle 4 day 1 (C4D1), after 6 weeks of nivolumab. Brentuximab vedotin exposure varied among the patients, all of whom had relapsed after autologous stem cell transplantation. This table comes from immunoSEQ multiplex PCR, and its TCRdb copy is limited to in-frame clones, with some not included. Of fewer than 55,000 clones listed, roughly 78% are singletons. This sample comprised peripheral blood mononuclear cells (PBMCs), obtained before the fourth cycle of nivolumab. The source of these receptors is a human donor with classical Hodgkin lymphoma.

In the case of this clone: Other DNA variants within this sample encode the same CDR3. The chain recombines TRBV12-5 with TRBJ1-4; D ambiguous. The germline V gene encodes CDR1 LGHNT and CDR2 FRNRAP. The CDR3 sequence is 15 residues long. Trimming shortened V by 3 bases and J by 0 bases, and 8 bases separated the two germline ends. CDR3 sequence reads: CASGFRGATNEKLFF. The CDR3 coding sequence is TGTGCTAGTGGTTTCAGAGGAGCAACTAATGAAAAACTGTTTTTT.

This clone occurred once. This CDR3 reads CASSPFSRGGGSTDTQYF. The DNA for the CDR3 is TGTGCCAGCAGCCCCTTCTCCCGGGGCGGGGGGTCCACAGATACGCAGTATTTT. This chain links TRBV4-2 with TRBJ2-3, with 8 bases lining up with TRBD2. The length of the CDR3 is 18 residues. Trimming at V came to 4 bases and at J to 2 bases, leaving 14 bases not matched to a gene. Germline V CDR1 and CDR2: LGHNA, YNFKEQ.

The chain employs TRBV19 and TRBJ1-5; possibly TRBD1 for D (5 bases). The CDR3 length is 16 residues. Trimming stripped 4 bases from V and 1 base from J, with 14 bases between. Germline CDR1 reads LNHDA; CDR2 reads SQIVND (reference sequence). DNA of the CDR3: TGTGCCAGTAGTACTACTCAGGGTAGGAGCAATCAGCCCCAGCATTTT. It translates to CASSTTQGRSNQPQHF.

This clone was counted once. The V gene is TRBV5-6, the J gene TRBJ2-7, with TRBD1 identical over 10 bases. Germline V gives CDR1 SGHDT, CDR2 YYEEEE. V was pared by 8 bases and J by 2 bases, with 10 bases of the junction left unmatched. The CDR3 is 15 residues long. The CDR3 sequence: CARIKPGQGPYEQYF. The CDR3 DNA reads TGTGCCAGGATTAAGCCGGGACAGGGGCCCTACGAGCAGTACTTC.

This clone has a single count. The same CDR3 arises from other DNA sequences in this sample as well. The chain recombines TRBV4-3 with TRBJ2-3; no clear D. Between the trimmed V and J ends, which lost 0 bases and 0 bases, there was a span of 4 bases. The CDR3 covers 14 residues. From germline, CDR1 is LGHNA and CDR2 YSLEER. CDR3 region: CASSQDPSTDTQYF. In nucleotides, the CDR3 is TGCGCCAGCAGCCAAGATCCTAGCACAGATACGCAGTATTTT.

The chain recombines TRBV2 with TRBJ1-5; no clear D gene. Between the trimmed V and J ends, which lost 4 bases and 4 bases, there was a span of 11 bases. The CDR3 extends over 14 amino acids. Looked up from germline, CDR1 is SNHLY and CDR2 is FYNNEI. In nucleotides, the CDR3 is TGTGCCAGCAGTGGGTTAACCGCTAATCAGCCCCAGCATTTT. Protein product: CASSGLTANQPQHF.

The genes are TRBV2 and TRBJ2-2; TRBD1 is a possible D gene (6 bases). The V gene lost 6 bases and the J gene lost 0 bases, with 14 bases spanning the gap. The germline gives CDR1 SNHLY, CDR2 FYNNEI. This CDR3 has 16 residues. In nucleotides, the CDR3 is TGTGCCAGCAGCAAACAGGGACCTACGAACACCGGGGAGCTGTTTTTT. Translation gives CASSKQGPTNTGELFF.

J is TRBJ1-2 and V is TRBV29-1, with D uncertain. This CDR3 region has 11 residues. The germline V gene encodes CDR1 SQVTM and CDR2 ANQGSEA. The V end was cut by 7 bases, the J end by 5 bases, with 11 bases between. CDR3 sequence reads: CSGGEEYGYTF. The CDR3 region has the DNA TGCAGCGGAGGTGAGGAGTATGGCTACACCTTC.

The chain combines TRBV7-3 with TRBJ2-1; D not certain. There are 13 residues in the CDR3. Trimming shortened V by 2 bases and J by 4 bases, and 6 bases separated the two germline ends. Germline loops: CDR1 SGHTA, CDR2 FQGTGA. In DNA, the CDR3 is TGTGCCAGCAGCTTATCTCAGTACAATGAGCAGTTCTTC. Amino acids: CASSLSQYNEQFF.

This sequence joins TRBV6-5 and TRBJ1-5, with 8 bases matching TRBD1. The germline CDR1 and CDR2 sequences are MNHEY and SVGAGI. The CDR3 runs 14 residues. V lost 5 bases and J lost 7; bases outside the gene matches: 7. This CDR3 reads CASSKTGDGQPQHF. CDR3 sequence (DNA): TGTGCCAGCAGTAAGACAGGGGATGGACAGCCCCAGCATTTT.

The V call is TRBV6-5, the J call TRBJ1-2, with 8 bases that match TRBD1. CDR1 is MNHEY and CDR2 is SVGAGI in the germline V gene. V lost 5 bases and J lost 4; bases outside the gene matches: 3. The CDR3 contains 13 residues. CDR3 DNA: TGTGCCAGCAGTGGACAGGGAGTCTATGGCTACACCTTC. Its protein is CASSGQGVYGYTF.

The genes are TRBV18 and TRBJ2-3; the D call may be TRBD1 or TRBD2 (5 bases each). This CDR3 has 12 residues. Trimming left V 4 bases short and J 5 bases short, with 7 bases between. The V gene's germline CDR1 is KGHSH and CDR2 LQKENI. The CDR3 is CASSLGEDTQYF. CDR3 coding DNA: TGTGCCAGCTCACTGGGGGAAGATACGCAGTATTTT.

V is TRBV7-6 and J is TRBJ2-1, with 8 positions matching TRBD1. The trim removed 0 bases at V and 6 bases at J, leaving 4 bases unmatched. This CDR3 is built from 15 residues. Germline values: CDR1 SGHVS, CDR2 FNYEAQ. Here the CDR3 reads CASSLAGQGPNEQFF. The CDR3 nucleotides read TGTGCCAGCAGCTTAGCTGGACAGGGTCCCAATGAGCAGTTCTTC.

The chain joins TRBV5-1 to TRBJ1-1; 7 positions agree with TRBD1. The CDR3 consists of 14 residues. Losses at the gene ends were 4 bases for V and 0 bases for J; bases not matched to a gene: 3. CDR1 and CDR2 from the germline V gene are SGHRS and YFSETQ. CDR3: CASSLDRMNTEAFF. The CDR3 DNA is TGCGCCAGCAGCCTGGACAGGATGAACACTGAAGCTTTCTTT.

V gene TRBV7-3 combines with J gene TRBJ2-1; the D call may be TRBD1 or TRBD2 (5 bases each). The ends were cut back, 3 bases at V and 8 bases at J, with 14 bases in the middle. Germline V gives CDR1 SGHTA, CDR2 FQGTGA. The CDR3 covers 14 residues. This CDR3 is CASSLGVGVYEQFF. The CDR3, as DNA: TGTGCCAGCAGCTTGGGCGTGGGGGTCTATGAGCAGTTCTTC.

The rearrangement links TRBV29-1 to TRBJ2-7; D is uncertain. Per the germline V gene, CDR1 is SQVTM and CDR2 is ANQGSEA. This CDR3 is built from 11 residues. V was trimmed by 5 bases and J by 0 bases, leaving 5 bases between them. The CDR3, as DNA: TGCAGCGTTCGGATCTCCTACGAGCAGTACTTC. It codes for CSVRISYEQYF.

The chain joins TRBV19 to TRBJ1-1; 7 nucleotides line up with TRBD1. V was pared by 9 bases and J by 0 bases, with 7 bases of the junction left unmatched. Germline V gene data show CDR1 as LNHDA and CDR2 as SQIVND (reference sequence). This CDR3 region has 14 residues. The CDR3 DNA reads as TGTGCCAGCGGTCACAGGGGACTGAACACTGAAGCTTTCTTT. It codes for CASGHRGLNTEAFF.

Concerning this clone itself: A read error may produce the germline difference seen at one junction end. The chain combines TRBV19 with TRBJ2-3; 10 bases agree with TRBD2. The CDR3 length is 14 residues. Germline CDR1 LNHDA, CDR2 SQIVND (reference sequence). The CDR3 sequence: CASSIAGGPDTQYF. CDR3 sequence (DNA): TGTGCCAGTAGCATAGCGGGGGGCCCAGATACGCAGTATTTT.

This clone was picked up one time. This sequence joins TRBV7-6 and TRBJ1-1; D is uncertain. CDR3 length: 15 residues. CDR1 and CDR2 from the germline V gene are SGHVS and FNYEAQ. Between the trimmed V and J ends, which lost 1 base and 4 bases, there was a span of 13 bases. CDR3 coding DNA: TGTGCCAGCAGCTTAGGGACGGCCTCGGGCACTGAAGCTTTCTTT. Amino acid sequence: CASSLGTASGTEAFF.

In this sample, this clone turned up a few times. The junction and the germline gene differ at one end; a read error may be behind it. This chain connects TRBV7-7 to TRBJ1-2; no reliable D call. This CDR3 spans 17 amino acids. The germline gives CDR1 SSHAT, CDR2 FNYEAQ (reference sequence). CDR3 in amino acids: CASSLVNGRDSNYGYTF. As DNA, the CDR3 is TGTGCTAGCAGCTTAGTTAACGGAAGGGATTCTAACTATGGCTACACCTTC.

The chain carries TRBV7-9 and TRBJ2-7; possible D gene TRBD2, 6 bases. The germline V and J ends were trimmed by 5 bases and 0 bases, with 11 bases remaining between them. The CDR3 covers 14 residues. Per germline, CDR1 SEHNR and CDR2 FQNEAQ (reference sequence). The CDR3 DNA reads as TGTGCCAGCAGCCCCTACGGGGGCTCCTACGAGCAGTACTTC. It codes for CASSPYGGSYEQYF. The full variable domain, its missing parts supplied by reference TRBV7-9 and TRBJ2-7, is DTGVSQNPRHKITKRGQNVTFRCDPISEHNRLYWYRQTLGQGPEFLTYFQNEAQLEKSRLLSDRFSAERPKGSFSTLEIQRTEQGDSAMYLCASSPYGGSYEQYFGPGTRLTVT.

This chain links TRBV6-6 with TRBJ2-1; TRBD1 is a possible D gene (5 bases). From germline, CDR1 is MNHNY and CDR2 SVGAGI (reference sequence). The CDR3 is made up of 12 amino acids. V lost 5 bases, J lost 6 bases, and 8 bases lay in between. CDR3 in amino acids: CASSAQGNEQFF. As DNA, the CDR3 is TGTGCCAGCAGTGCCCAGGGCAATGAGCAGTTCTTC.

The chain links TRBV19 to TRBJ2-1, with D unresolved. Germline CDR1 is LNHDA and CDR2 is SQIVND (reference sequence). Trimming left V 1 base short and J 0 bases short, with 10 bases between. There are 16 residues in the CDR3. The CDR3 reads CASSIVGRSSYNEQFF. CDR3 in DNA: TGTGCCAGTAGTATAGTTGGCCGCAGCTCCTACAATGAGCAGTTCTTC.

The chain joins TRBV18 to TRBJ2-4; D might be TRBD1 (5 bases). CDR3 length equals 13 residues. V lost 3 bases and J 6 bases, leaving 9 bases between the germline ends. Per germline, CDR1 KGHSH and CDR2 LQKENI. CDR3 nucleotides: TGTGCCAGCTCACCTGACAGAAGAAACATTCAGTACTTC. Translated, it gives CASSPDRRNIQYF.

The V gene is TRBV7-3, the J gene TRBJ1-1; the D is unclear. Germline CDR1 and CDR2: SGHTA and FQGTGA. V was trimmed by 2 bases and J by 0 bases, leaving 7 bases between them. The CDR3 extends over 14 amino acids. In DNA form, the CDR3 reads TGTGCCAGCAGCTTACTGGGAATGAACACTGAAGCTTTCTTT. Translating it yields CASSLLGMNTEAFF.

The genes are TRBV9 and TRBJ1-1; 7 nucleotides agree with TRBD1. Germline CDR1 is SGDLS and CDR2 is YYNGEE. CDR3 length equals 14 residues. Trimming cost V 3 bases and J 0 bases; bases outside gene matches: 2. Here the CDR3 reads CASSATGMNTEAFF. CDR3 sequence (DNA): TGTGCCAGCAGCGCGACAGGGATGAACACTGAAGCTTTCTTT.

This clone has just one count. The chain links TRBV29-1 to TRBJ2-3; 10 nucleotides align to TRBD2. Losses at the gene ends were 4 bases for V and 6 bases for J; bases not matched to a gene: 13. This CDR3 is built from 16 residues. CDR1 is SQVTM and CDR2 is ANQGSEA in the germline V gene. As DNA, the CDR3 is TGCAGCGTTGGGAGGTCTAGCGGGGGCCTCACCGATACGCAGTATTTT. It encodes CSVGRSSGGLTDTQYF.

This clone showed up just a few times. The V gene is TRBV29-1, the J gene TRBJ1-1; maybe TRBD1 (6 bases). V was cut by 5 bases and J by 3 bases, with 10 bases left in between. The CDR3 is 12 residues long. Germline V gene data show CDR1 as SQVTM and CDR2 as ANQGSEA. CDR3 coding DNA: TGCAGCGTTTTATGGGGGCACACTGAAGCTTTCTTT. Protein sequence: CSVLWGHTEAFF. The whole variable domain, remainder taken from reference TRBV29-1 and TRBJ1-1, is SAVISQKPSRDICQRGTSLTIQCQVDSQVTMMFWYRQQPGQSLTLIATANQGSEATYESGFVIDKFPISRPNLTFSTLTVSNMSPEDSSIYLCSVLWGHTEAFFGQGTRLTVV.

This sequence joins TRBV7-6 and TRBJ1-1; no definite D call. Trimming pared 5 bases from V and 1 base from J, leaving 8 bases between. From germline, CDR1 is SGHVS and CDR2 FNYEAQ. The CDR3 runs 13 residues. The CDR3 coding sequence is TGTGCCAGCAGCAAGGGATCGAACACTGAAGCTTTCTTT. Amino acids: CASSKGSNTEAFF.

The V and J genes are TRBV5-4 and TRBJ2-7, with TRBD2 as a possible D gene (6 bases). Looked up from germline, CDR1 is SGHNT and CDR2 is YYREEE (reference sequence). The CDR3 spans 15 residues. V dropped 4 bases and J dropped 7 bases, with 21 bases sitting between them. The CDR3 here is CASSADGGGVREQYF. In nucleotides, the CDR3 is TGTGCCAGCAGCGCAGATGGCGGAGGGGTTCGGGAGCAGTACTTC.